The sequence of this T cell receptor beta chain was determined in a study of T-cell reconstitution after alpha-beta-depleted transplantation in children. This clonotype has a single count. The antigen remains unidentified. Preparation of the TCRbeta library involved a method that used unique molecular identifiers. TCRdb independently ran MiXCR on the PCR reads; one entry per CDR3 protein. The top ten clones hold 6.3% of a sample with about 260,000 distinct CDR3 sequences, around 7.8% of them seen once. General study results and limits: T-cell counts and diversity were attributed mostly to newly produced T cells one year after transplant. The study reportedly traced alpha-beta T cells about two months after transplant to several hundred expanded graft clones.

The TCR originated in a male patient between 5 and 17 years old who had a stem cell transplant for acute lymphoblastic leukemia, so the T cells may come from the graft donor. The specimen comprised PBMCs, mostly from graft donor cells, sampled 180 days after TCRalphabeta/CD19-depleted stem cell transplant.

CDR3 loop: CASSRGGGADEQFF. The CDR3, as DNA: TGTGCCAGCAGCCGGGGTGGGGGGGCTGATGAGCAGTTCTTC. The chain uses TRBV5-4 and TRBJ2-1, with D maybe TRBD2 (7 bases). Germline V gene data show CDR1 as SGHNT and CDR2 as YYREEE (reference sequence). The CDR3 consists of 14 residues. Trimming pared 4 bases from V and 8 bases from J, leaving 16 bases between.